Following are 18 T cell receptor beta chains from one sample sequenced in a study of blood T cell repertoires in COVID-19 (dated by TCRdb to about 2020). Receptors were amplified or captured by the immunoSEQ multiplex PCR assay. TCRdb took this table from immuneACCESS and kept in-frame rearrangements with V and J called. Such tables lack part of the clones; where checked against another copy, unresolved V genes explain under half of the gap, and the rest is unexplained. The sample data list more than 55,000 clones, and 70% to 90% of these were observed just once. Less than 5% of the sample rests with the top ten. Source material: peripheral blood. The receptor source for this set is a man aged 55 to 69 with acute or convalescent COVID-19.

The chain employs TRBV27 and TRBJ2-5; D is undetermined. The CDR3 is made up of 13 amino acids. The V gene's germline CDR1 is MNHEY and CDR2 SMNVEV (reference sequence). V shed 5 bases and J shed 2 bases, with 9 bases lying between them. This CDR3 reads CASSPATQETQYF. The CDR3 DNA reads TGTGCCAGCAGTCCGGCGACTCAAGAGACCCAGTACTTC.

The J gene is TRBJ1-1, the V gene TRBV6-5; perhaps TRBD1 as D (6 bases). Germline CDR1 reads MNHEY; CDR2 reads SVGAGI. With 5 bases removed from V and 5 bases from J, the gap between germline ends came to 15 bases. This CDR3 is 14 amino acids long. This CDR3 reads CASSPLTGLTEAFF. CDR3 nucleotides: TGTGCCAGCAGTCCACTCACAGGGTTGACTGAAGCTTTCTTT.

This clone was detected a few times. The CDR3: CASRGEGPEAFF. The CDR3 DNA is TGTGCCAGCAGAGGAGAGGGCCCTGAAGCTTTCTTT. This sequence joins TRBV25-1 and TRBJ1-1; D remains ambiguous. The CDR3 length is 12 residues. Trimming removed 6 bases at V and 6 bases at J, with 11 bases between. Germline CDR1 is MGHDK and CDR2 is SYGVNS.

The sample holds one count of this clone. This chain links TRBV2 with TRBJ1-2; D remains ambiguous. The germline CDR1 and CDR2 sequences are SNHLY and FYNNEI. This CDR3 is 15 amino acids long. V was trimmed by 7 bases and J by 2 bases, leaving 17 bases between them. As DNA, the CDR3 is TGTGCCAGCAATGGTGGAGCCGACCTAAACTATGGCTACACCTTC. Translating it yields CASNGGADLNYGYTF.

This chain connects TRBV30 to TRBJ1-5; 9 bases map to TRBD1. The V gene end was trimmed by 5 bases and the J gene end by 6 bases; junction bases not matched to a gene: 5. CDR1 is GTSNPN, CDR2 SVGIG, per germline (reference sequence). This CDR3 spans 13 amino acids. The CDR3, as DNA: TGTGCCTGGGAACAGGGGGCAGGTCAGCCCCAGCATTTT. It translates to CAWEQGAGQPQHF.

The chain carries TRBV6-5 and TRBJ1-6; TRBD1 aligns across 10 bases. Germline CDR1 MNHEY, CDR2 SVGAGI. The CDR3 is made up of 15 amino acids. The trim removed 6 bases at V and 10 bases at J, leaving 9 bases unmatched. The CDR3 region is CASRMGDRGESPLHF. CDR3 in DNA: TGTGCCAGCAGAATGGGGGACAGGGGCGAATCACCCCTCCACTTT.

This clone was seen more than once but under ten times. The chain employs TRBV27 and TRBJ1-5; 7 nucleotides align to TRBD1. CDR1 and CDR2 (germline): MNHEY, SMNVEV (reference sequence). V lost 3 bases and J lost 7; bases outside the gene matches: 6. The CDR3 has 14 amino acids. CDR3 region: CASSLVPRGQPQHF. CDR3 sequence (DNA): TGTGCCAGCAGTTTGGTCCCCAGGGGGCAGCCCCAGCATTTT.

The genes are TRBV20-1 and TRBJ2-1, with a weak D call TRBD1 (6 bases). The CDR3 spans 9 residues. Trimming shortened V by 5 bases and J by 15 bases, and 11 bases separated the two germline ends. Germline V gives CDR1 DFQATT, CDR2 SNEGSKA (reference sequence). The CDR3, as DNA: TGCAGTGCTGGGCAGGGGCCGTTCTTC. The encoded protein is CSAGQGPFF.

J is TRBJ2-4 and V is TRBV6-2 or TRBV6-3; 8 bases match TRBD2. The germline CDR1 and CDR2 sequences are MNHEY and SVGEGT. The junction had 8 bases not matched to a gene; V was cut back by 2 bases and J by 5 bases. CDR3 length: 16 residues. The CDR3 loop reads CASSYRPGLGENIQYF. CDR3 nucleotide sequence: TGTGCCAGCAGTTACCGACCGGGACTAGGGGAAAACATTCAGTACTTC.

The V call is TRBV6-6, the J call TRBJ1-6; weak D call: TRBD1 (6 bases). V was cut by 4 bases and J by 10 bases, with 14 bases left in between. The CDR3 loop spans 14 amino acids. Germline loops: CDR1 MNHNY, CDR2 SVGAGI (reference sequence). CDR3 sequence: CASSFPTGNSPLHF. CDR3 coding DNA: TGTGCCAGCAGTTTCCCCACAGGGAACTCACCCCTCCACTTT.

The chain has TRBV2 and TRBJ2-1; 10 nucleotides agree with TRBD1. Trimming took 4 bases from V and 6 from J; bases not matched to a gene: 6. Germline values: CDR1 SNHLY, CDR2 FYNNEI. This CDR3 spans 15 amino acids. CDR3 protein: CASSVAGQGFNEQFF. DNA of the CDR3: TGTGCCAGCAGTGTCGCGGGACAGGGGTTCAATGAGCAGTTCTTC. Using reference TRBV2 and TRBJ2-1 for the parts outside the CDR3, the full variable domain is EPEVTQTPSHQVTQMGQEVILRCVPISNHLYFYWYRQILGQKVEFLVSFYNNEISEKSEIFDDQFSVERPDGSNFTLKIRSTKLEDSAMYFCASSVAGQGFNEQFFGPGTRLTVL.

The DNA for the CDR3 is TGTGCCAGCAGCCTCTTGGGGGGAGGGACCACAGATACGCAGTATTTT. Its protein is CASSLLGGGTTDTQYF. The V and J genes are TRBV7-3 and TRBJ2-3; 7 bases align to TRBD2. The length of the CDR3 is 16 residues. Germline assignment: CDR1 SGHTA and CDR2 FQGTGA. The trim removed 5 bases at V and 2 bases at J, leaving 10 bases unmatched.

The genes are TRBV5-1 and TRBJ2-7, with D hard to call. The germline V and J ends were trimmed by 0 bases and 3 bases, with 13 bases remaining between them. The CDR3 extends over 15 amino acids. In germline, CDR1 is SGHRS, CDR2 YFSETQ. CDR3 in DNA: TGCGCCAGCAGCTTGGCCCCAGAAAGGAGCTACGAGCAGTACTTC. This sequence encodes CASSLAPERSYEQYF.

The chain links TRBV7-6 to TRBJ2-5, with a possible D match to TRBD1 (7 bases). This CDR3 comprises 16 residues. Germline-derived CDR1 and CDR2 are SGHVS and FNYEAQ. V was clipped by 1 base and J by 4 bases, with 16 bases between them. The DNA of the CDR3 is TGTGCCAGCAGCTTAGTACGGCAGGGGGGCCGAGAGACCCAGTACTTC. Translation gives CASSLVRQGGRETQYF.

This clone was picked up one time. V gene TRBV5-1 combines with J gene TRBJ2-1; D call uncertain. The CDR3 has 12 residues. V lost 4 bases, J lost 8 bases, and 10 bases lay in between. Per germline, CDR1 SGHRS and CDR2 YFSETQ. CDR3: CASSPGSDEQFF. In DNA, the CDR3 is TGCGCCAGCAGCCCCGGCAGCGATGAGCAGTTCTTC.

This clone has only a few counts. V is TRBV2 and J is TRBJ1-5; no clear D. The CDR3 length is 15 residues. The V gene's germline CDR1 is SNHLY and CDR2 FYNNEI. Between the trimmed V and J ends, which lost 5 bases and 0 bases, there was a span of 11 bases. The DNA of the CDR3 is TGTGCCAGCAGTCGTGGCAGAAATAGCAATCAGCCCCAGCATTTT. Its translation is CASSRGRNSNQPQHF.

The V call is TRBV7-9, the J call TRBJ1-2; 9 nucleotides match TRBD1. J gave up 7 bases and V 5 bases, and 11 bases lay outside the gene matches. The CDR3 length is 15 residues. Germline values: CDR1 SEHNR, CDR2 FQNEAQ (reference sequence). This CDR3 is CASSQRFRDRAGYTF. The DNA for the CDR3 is TGTGCCAGCAGCCAGCGCTTCCGGGACAGGGCTGGCTACACCTTC. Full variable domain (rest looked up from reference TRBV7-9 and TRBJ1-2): DTGVSQNPRHKITKRGQNVTFRCDPISEHNRLYWYRQTLGQGPEFLTYFQNEAQLEKSRLLSDRFSAERPKGSFSTLEIQRTEQGDSAMYLCASSQRFRDRAGYTFGSGTRLTVV.

The CDR3 sequence is CASSLTGMDSPLHF. The CDR3 DNA sequence: TGTGCCAGCAGCTTGACAGGGATGGACTCACCCCTCCACTTT. V and J are TRBV5-5 and TRBJ1-6, with a weak D call TRBD1 (6 bases). V lost 1 base and J 10 bases, leaving 12 bases between the germline ends. CDR1 and CDR2 from the germline V gene are SGHKS and YYEKEE (reference sequence). CDR3 length: 14 amino acids.